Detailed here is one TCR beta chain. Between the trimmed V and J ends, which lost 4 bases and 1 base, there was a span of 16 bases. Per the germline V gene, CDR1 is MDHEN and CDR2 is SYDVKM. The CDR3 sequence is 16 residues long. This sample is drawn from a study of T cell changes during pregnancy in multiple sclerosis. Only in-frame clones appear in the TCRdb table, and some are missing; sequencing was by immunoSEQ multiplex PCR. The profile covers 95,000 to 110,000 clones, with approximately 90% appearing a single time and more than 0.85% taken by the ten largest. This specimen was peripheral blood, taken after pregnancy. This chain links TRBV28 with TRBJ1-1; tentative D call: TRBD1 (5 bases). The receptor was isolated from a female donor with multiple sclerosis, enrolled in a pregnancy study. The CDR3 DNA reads TGTGCCAGCAGTTCTCCCCCCGGGGGGGGGAACACTGAAGCTTTCTTT. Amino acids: CASSSPPGGGNTEAFF.